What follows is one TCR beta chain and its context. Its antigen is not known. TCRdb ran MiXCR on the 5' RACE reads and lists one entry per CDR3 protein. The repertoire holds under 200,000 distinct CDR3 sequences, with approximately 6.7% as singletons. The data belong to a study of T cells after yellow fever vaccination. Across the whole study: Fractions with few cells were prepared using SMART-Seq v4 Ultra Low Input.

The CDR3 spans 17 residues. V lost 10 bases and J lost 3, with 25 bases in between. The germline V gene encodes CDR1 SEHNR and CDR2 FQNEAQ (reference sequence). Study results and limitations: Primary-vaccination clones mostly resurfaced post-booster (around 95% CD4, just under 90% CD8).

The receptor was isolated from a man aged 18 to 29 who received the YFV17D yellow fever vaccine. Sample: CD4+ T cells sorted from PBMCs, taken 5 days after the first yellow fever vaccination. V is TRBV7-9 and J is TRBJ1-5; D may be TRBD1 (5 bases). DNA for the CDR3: TGTGCCACCAGGGTAGGGGCCTACAGACCAGTCAATCAGCCCCAGCATTTT. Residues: CATRVGAYRPVNQPQHF.